The entry below gives a single TCR beta chain sequence along with its context. Its antigen has not been determined. Base qualities are not recorded, but no much larger clone differs from it by a single base. The sample comes from a study of cytomegalovirus exposure and HLA in healthy donors (dated 2017 in TCRdb). Regarding the complete study: According to an earlier analysis of a few hundred of the donors, about 190 million T cells yielded 117 million unique TCR beta sequences and about 300 Gb of sequence data. An earlier analysis of 587 of the donors used high-throughput TCR beta sequencing to judge whether each TCR beta V gene segment behaved as functional or pseudogenic. HLA typing included class I and class II loci at four-digit resolution. In a later analysis, previously published TCR beta repertoires from 666 donors were re-analyzed and high-resolution HLA genotyping was added so that TCR occurrence patterns could be studied. Using immunosequencing, the study profiled T cell repertoires from about 650 subjects and related those repertoires to cytomegalovirus serostatus. Of the roughly 430 genotyped donors, around 81% fell in the genetic ancestry cluster associated with self-reported Caucasian donors. Donor age, sex, ethnicity and CMV serostatus were compiled together with the repertoire data. The later analysis used no new phenotypic data to find candidate immune exposures, relying instead on TCR beta sequences and their occurrence across donors. The number of donors typed differed by locus, with 629-630 for A, B, C, DRB1 and DQB1, around 500 for DQA1, about 610 for DPA1, and approximately 470 for DPB1. A separate validation cohort of about 110 different subjects was used in addition to the approximately 700-subject first cohort. Genome-wide SNP genotypes for about 55% of the roughly 670 donors were used in a later genetic analysis, which treated that subset as a discovery cohort. An early release that covered some 640 HLA-typed donors contained approximately 300 gigabases of sequencing data and tens of millions of unique TCR sequences. Among almost 400 genotyped donors of the cohort, an average of approximately 230,000 unique TCR beta nucleotide sequences were sequenced per donor, about a sixth of them non-productive. A handful of DR-DQ haplotypes were handled as single units for association and clustering because linkage in the cohort was strong. To predict cytomegalovirus infection status, the study brought together high-throughput TCR immunosequencing, statistical association of individual TCRs with disease status, and machine learning. The study was designed to test whether signatures of past pathogen exposure could be identified by cataloging public T cell receptors. All discovery cohort repertoires had been generated on a single sequencing platform. Broader findings and caveats from the paper: This cohort had only TCR beta chains sequenced, and the lack of alpha or paired-chain data limited which features could be detected. In a later analysis, HLA-associated TCR beta chains showed more clonal expansion and lower generation probabilities than non-associated chains that were equally common. Some 16 rarely observed V segments, including chromosome 9 orphons, were excluded from the earlier analysis of approximately 500 of the donors because counts were too low. When HLA alleles, especially DR and DQ, strongly co-occurred, TCR associations were difficult to assign to individual alleles. According to the authors, the approach could potentially be generalized to other disease states and immunological phenotypes. At a false discovery rate of 0.05, a later analysis linked 16,000 or so TCR beta sequences to specific HLA alleles. Linkage disequilibrium might explain the correlated functional status among segregating V segments, but an unknown experimental factor could not be ruled out. A group of highly shared sequence variants was considered likely to be a technical artifact of the sequencing pipeline. A few of the identified cytomegalovirus-associated TCR beta chains were confirmed in vitro to be specific for cytomegalovirus antigens. Because some donors lacked HLA typing at each locus, the association tests relied only on the typed subset. In a later analysis, several top co-occurrence clusters were reported to appear linked to parvovirus B19, influenza, CMV and Epstein-Barr virus. While some public TCRs were present in many individuals, most TCR sequences turned up only very rarely across donors. The classifier was reported to diagnose cytomegalovirus status with high specificity and sensitivity in both the original and validation cohorts. Immune exposure information for the cohort was limited to CMV serostatus. A total of fewer than 200 TCR beta chains were listed by the study as associated with cytomegalovirus. The presence/absence analyses assumed that sequencing depth was roughly uniform across donors, and that assumption may not be true. A further reported finding was that TCR beta sequences accurately predicted the HLA-A and HLA-B alleles for most subjects in the first cohort. In a later analysis, the rate of TCR association differed among HLA loci, with DRB1 alleles having the most associated TCRs and HLA-C alleles having the fewest. In an earlier analysis of over 550 of the donors, most TCR beta V segments were observed in productive rearrangements about 90% or about 30% of the time, broadly matching IMGT annotations. According to a later genetic analysis, donors in an Asian-associated ancestry cluster had fewer N-insertions in productive TCRs than the roughly 670-donor mean. Because the 87-base-pair reads could not distinguish some IMGT-functional V segments, including TRBV6-2 and TRBV6-3, those segments were excluded. In a later analysis, most CMV-associated TCR beta chains were found to appear HLA-restricted, with HLA associations seemingly driven largely by CMV exposure. An association between a missense DCLRE1C variant and V-gene and J-gene trimming of TCR beta chains was found in a later genetic analysis and replicated in an independent cohort.

As encoded in the germline V gene, CDR1 is MNHNS while CDR2 is SASEGT. V is cut by 7 bases and J by 3 bases, and the space between the germline ends is 12 bases. The CDR3 runs 13 amino acids, cysteine and phenylalanine included. Just the 39-base CDR3 DNA is kept, in frame starting at base 1. The cohort was made up of about 610 healthy bone marrow donors. All cohort members were sampled while nominally healthy, although unrecorded immune exposures were likely present. The donor was CMV seronegative and belonged to the group of 380 or so seronegative cohort members. Each donor provided a peripheral blood sample, and peripheral blood mononuclear cells were used for TCR beta sequencing. The Qiagen DNeasy Blood Extraction Kit was used to extract genomic DNA from the blood cell samples. The library was built by means of the immunoSEQ multiplex PCR assay. A mixture of 60 forward primers for TCR Vbeta segments and 13 reverse primers for TCR Jbeta segments was used in the multiplex PCR. Amplification of the CDR3 region of rearranged TCR beta genes was performed with a multiplex PCR assay on genomic DNA. The Illumina HiSeq System was used to sequence the amplified TCR beta libraries as 87-base-pair reads. The authors' analysis ran thus. In a later analysis, some 80 million unique TCR beta chains were counted across the approximately 640 repertoires, and roughly 11 million of these chains were shared by at least two donors. To remove PCR and sequencing errors, raw reads were error-corrected and collapsed into unique sequences using a nearest-neighbor algorithm that merged closely related sequences. To assign V, D and J gene segments, CDR3 sequences were aligned to IMGT reference sequences. Each retained sequence needed at least a six-nucleotide match to both a V gene segment and a J gene segment. Rearrangements were called productive when the CDR3 lacked stop codons and stayed in frame with V and J; all others were non-productive. CDR3 was defined by IMGT convention, running from the second conserved V-encoded cysteine to the conserved J-encoded phenylalanine. In an earlier analysis of more than 550 of the donors, sequences lacking an unambiguous match to a single V gene segment were excluded. An earlier analysis of about 600 of the donors called V segments functional above 56.7% productive rearrangements and segregating when the between-donor standard deviation exceeded 5%. To diagnose cytomegalovirus status from the catalog of TCR beta chain sequences, a statistical classification framework was built. In a later analysis, TCR nucleotide sequences were compared against IMGT/GENE-DB human TR gene sequences so that V and J genes could be assigned. A later analysis assigned CDR3 sequences and most-parsimonious VDJ recombination scenarios with the TCRdist pipeline. A later analysis defined each TCR beta chain by its CDR3 amino acid sequence plus V-gene family, and excluded reads lacking a unique V-gene family. In a later analysis, 450 to 600 highly shared, low-generation-probability nucleotide sequences were removed to address suspected cross-contamination and a sequencing artifact. For each public chain, a later analysis derived a clonal expansion index from normalized ranks of inferred template counts within each repertoire. In a later analysis, generation probabilities were computed using a VDJ recombination model fitted to out-of-frame rearrangements, and the results were checked against IGoR. A later analysis scored TCR-TCR, TCR-HLA and TCR-CMV co-occurrence with hypergeometric tests, applying a repertoire-size bias correction to TCR pairs. In a later analysis, false discovery rates were estimated by permuting HLA or CMV assignments 20 times. A later analysis grouped co-occurring TCRs with DBSCAN, adding TCRdist sequence similarity when clustering within HLA-allele-positive subsets. For co-occurrence clustering, repertoires with fewer than 30,000 or more than 120,000 public chains were excluded, along with roughly 5 repertoires with anomalous nucleotide sharing. TCRdb took this table from immuneACCESS and kept in-frame rearrangements with V and J called. Such tables lack part of the clones; where checked against another copy, unresolved V genes explain under half of the gap, and the rest is unexplained. V, J and clone size reflect that table, while D and trimming were determined from the DNA. The sample contains some 150,000 clones, roughly 70% of them found a single time. The ten most abundant clones make up roughly 7.3% of the sample.

This sequence originates from a man aged 25 to 45 in good health and CMV-seronegative. The chain joins TRBV6-1 to TRBJ1-2; the D gene cannot be resolved reliably. Input material: PBMCs. The DNA reads as follows: TGTGCCAGCACCGAACAAGTATACTATGGCTACACCTTC. This encodes CASTEQVYYGYTF.